The source of this TCR beta chain is a study of T cells in Graves' hyperthyroidism and ophthalmopathy. This clonotype was seen ten or more times. The antigen is undetermined. Template material for amplifying TCR beta CDR3 regions consisted of RNA transcripts. A set of HTBI primers served as the primers for a first-round RT-PCR of the TCR CDR3. In TCRdb, the multiplex PCR reads were re-called with MiXCR into one record per CDR3 protein. Of 490,000 or so distinct CDR3 sequences listed, roughly 22% were seen once; the top ten hold around 54%. Study-level results: A model built on 13 V-J features separated ophthalmopathy from stable hyperthyroidism. Blood samples included most of the expanded thyroid clonotypes exceeding 0.001.

The CDR3 length is 15 residues. In germline, CDR1 is MNHNS, CDR2 SASEGT. The V and J ends lost 5 bases and 4 bases, in that order; junction bases with no gene match: 4. The gene calls are TRBV6-1 and TRBJ2-3; TRBD2 matches at 12 bases. The specimen was blood. This clonotype originated in a woman between 65 and 79 years old with Graves' ophthalmopathy. The CDR3 region has the DNA TGTGCCAGCAGTAGAGCTAGCGGGAGGGCAGATACGCAGTATTTT. This gives the protein CASSRASGRADTQYF.